Presented here are 21 T cell receptor beta chains from one specimen sequenced in a study of Graves' ophthalmopathy and Graves' hyperthyroidism. Amplified material comprised TCR beta CDR3 regions derived from RNA transcripts. First-round RT-PCR employed HTBI primers, with a second-round multiplex PCR after it. TCRdb reprocessed the multiplex PCR reads via MiXCR and lists one record per CDR3 protein. The sample consists of around 1,200,000 distinct CDR3 sequences, roughly two fifths of them appearing once. Sequencing input: peripheral blood or thyroid tissue (not recorded which). These receptors all come from an adult man with Graves' hyperthyroidism.

This clonotype has ten or more counts. The chain combines TRBV7-2 with TRBJ2-7; D gene unclear. Deletions cut 4 bases from V and 4 bases from J, with 17 bases between. The CDR3 extends over 15 amino acids. Looked up from germline, CDR1 is SGHTA and CDR2 is FQGNSA. CDR3: CASSSILGLPYEQYF. Written as DNA, the CDR3 is TGTGCCAGCAGCTCAATCCTAGGGTTACCTTACGAGCAGTACTTC.

V and J are TRBV24-1 and TRBJ1-6; D not resolved. The CDR3 sequence is 19 residues long. V was pared by 7 bases and J by 7 bases, with 28 bases between. Per the germline V gene, CDR1 is KGHDR and CDR2 is SFDVKD. The CDR3 spells CATSSPAAPPLLQNSPLHF. DNA of the CDR3: TGTGCCACCAGCTCCCCGGCGGCTCCCCCGCTACTACAGAATTCACCCCTCCACTTT.

The chain is built from TRBV6-1 and TRBJ1-6, with a possible D match to TRBD1 (6 bases). The CDR3 length is 15 residues. Between the trimmed V and J ends, which lost 0 bases and 7 bases, there was a span of 10 bases. Germline lookup yields CDR1 MNHNS and CDR2 SASEGT. The CDR3: CASSEADRKNSPLHF. Written as DNA, the CDR3 is TGTGCCAGCAGTGAAGCCGACAGGAAAAATTCACCCCTCCACTTT.

There are a few counts of this clonotype. The rearrangement uses TRBV4-3 and TRBJ1-1, with 7 bases fitting TRBD1. V lost 0 bases, J lost 5 bases, and 9 bases stayed unmatched. Per germline, CDR1 LGHNA and CDR2 YSLEER. This CDR3 is built from 16 residues. The CDR3 loop is CASSQEGGSLRTEAFF. In nucleotides, the CDR3 is TGCGCCAGCAGCCAAGAAGGGGGCTCCCTGAGGACTGAAGCTTTCTTT.

This clonotype was counted ten times or more. This rearrangement joins TRBV24-1 to TRBJ2-5, with D uncertain. The CDR3 has 14 residues. CDR1 KGHDR and CDR2 SFDVKD come from the germline V gene. Trimming stripped 9 bases from V and 3 bases from J, with 16 bases between. The CDR3 is CATSIGRPKETQYF. CDR3 coding DNA: TGTGCCACCTCCATCGGAAGACCTAAAGAGACCCAGTACTTC.

This clonotype was detected ten times or more. The chain employs TRBV20-1 and TRBJ1-2; D gene unclear. The CDR3 is 12 residues long. With 0 bases removed from V and 6 bases from J, the gap between germline ends came to 8 bases. Germline V lookup: CDR1 DFQATT, CDR2 SNEGSKA (reference sequence). The CDR3 DNA is TGCAGTGCTAGAGATCCGGCGGATGGCTACACCTTC. It specifies CSARDPADGYTF.

The table lists this clonotype with many counts. The junction departs from germline at one end; a sequencing error may be responsible. V usage is TRBV5-1 and J usage is TRBJ1-1; possibly TRBD1 for D (5 bases). The CDR3 runs to 14 residues. Germline-derived CDR1 and CDR2 are SGHRS and YFSETQ. This CDR3 reads CASSLSGTNTEAFF. CDR3 nucleotide sequence: TGTGCCAGCAGCTTATCCGGGACGAACACTGAAGCTTTCTTT.

The J gene is TRBJ2-7, the V gene TRBV27; possible D gene TRBD2, 6 bases. The CDR3 has 15 residues. The germline gives CDR1 MNHEY, CDR2 SMNVEV (reference sequence). Trimming cost V 5 bases and J 0 bases, with 14 bases left between them. CDR3 in amino acids: CASSPQGGASYEQYF. The CDR3, as DNA: TGTGCCAGCAGTCCGCAGGGCGGGGCCTCCTACGAGCAGTACTTC.

This chain links TRBV9 with TRBJ1-2; possibly TRBD1 for D (5 bases). The germline gives CDR1 SGDLS, CDR2 YYNGEE. The V gene lost 3 bases and the J gene lost 6 bases, with 15 bases spanning the gap. CDR3 size: 14 residues. The CDR3 region has the DNA TGTGCCAGCAGCGGGGGCTCCTCTGGACATGGCTACACCTTC. Translation gives CASSGGSSGHGYTF.

This chain uses TRBV29-1 with TRBJ2-2; D unclear. CDR1 is SQVTM, CDR2 ANQGSEA, per germline. V dropped 8 bases and J dropped 2 bases, with 12 bases sitting between them. The CDR3 loop spans 13 amino acids. The CDR3 DNA follows: TGCAGCTCTAAGACGGCTAACACCGGGGAGCTGTTTTTT. It is translated as CSSKTANTGELFF.

V and J are TRBV2 and TRBJ2-5; 13 bases fit TRBD2. The germline gives CDR1 SNHLY, CDR2 FYNNEI. The CDR3 covers 12 residues. The CDR3 loop reads CAGLAGKSTQYF. The CDR3 DNA reads TGTGCGGGACTAGCGGGGAAGTCGACCCAGTACTTC.

This clonotype was observed a single time. V is TRBV20-1 and J is TRBJ1-5; a possible D gene is TRBD1 (5 bases). The V gene lost 6 bases and the J gene lost 0 bases, with 9 bases spanning the gap. The germline gives CDR1 DFQATT, CDR2 SNEGSKA (reference sequence). The CDR3 runs to 13 residues. Here the CDR3 DNA reads TGCAGTGCCATGGACAATAGCAATCAGCCCCAGCATTTT. Protein product: CSAMDNSNQPQHF.

On this clonotype itself: A single base separates this from a much larger clone, so it may be a read error. The rearrangement uses TRBV11-2 and TRBJ2-5; 8 bases align to TRBD2. V lost 2 bases and J lost 3; bases outside the gene matches: 5. The CDR3 extends over 15 amino acids. Germline lookup yields CDR1 SGHAT and CDR2 FQNNGV. The CDR3 DNA sequence: TGTGCCAGCAGCTTAAGTTTTAGCGGGAAAGAGACCCAGTACTTC. Protein: CASSLSFSGKETQYF. The full variable domain, in which reference TRBV11-2 and TRBJ2-5 provide the parts outside the CDR3, is EAGVAQSPRYKIIEKRQSVAFWCNPISGHATLYWYQQILGQGPKLLIQFQNNGVVDDSQLPKDRFSAERLKGVDSTLKIQPAKLEDSAVYLCASSLSFSGKETQYFGPGTRLLVL.

This clonotype was found once. A read error may account for a junction end that differs from germline. J is TRBJ2-6 and V is TRBV29-1; D may be TRBD1 or TRBD2 (6 bases each). In germline, CDR1 is SQVTM, CDR2 ANQGSEA. The CDR3 has 12 amino acids. CDR3 coding DNA: TGCAGCGTTGAGAGGGGGGACAACGTCCTGACTTTC. It translates to CSVERGDNVLTF. Complete variable domain (other parts from reference TRBV29-1 and TRBJ2-6): SAVISQKPSRDICQRGTSLTIQCQVDSQVTMMFWYRQQPGQSLTLIATANQGSEATYESGFVIDKFPISRPNLTFSTLTVSNMSPEDSSIYLCSVERGDNVLTFGAGSRLTVL.

This clonotype occurred a few times. The rearrangement links TRBV19 to TRBJ2-7; TRBD1 agrees at 8 bases. The CDR3 totals 16 residues. Germline-derived CDR1 and CDR2 are LNHDA and SQIVND (reference sequence). V lost 4 bases to trimming and J lost 5 bases; unmatched junction nucleotides: 13. CDR3 sequence reads: CASSKLQGAAINEQYF. The CDR3, as DNA: TGTGCCAGTAGTAAGCTCCAGGGGGCAGCCATCAACGAGCAGTACTTC.

To note about this clonotype: A much more abundant neighbour one base away suggests this may be a read error. DNA for the CDR3: TGCGCCAGCAGCTTAATCAGGGACCCGAACACTGAAGCTTCCTTT. It specifies CASSLIRDPNTEASF. V gene TRBV5-1 combines with J gene TRBJ1-1, with a tentative D call TRBD1 (5 bases). Per the germline V gene, CDR1 is SGHRS and CDR2 is YFSETQ. The CDR3 has 15 residues.

This clonotype was observed a few times. The rearrangement joins TRBV6-5 to TRBJ1-4, with 9 nucleotides matching TRBD1. The CDR3 loop spans 15 amino acids. Germline V gene sequence: CDR1 MNHEY, CDR2 SVGAGI. With V trimmed by 4 bases and J by 8 bases, 8 bases remained unmatched. The CDR3 is CASSSRDRAGEKLFF. Written as DNA, the CDR3 is TGTGCCAGCAGTTCACGGGACAGGGCGGGAGAAAAACTGTTTTTT.

This clonotype was found many times. The genes are TRBV19 and TRBJ2-2; D not resolved. Per germline, CDR1 LNHDA and CDR2 SQIVND (reference sequence). This CDR3 is built from 14 residues. The V end was cut by 1 base, the J end by 7 bases, with 10 bases between. CDR3 DNA sequence: TGTGCCAGTAGTATAGTGAGCTACGACGGGGAGCTGTTTTTT. Its translation: CASSIVSYDGELFF.

The chain recombines TRBV7-9 with TRBJ1-3; TRBD1 is a possible D gene (5 bases). V lost 1 base, J lost 6 bases, and 13 bases lay in between. CDR1 is SEHNR, CDR2 FQNEAQ, per germline (reference sequence). CDR3 length equals 15 residues. The CDR3 spells CASSLVAGRKNTIYF. CDR3 DNA: TGTGCCAGCAGCTTAGTGGCGGGACGGAAAAACACCATATATTTT.

V gene TRBV7-2 combines with J gene TRBJ2-5, with TRBD1 matching 7 bases. The CDR3 sequence is 11 residues long. V was clipped by 5 bases and J by 7 bases; unmatched bases: 1. From germline, CDR1 is SGHTA and CDR2 FQGNSA. As DNA, the CDR3 is TGTGCCAGCAGCCGGACAGGGACCCAGTACTTC. Its translation is CASSRTGTQYF.

V gene TRBV7-2 combines with J gene TRBJ2-5; D tentatively reads TRBD1 or TRBD2 (5 bases each). Germline CDR1 is SGHTA and CDR2 is FQGNSA. Trimming removed 2 bases from V and 2 bases from J, with 18 bases in between. The CDR3 sequence is 17 residues long. CDR3 amino acids: CASSLIRGAVTQETQYF. In DNA form, the CDR3 reads TGTGCCAGCAGCTTAATTCGAGGGGCAGTTACGCAAGAGACCCAGTACTTC. Full variable domain (remainder filled in from reference TRBV7-2 and TRBJ2-5): GAGVSQSPSNKVTEKGKDVELRCDPISGHTALYWYRQSLGQGLEFLIYFQGNSAPDKSGLPSDRFSAERTGGSVSTLTIQRTQQEDSAVYLCASSLIRGAVTQETQYFGPGTRLLVL.